The 5 T cell receptor beta chains in this list originate from one sample, sequenced in a study of human T cells and chemical hapten exposure. Time point noted: patch test 3, about 24 weeks after DPC sensitization. Described treatment: therapeutic diphenylcyclopropenone sensitization with weekly scalp DPC. TCRdb reprocessed the RACE reads via MiXCR and lists one record per CDR3 protein. This table has over 75,000 distinct CDR3 sequences, roughly 10% appearing once. The material was whole blood, obtained in connection with sensitization to the hapten diphenylcyclopropenone (DPC). These receptors were collected from a woman aged 30 to 39 with alopecia areata. Some clones in this sample may be carry-over from other donors' samples.

This clonotype occurred a few times. This chain uses TRBV29-1 with TRBJ2-6; no reliable D call. Germline V lookup: CDR1 SQVTM, CDR2 ANQGSEA. CDR3 length: 13 residues. The V gene lost 4 bases and the J gene lost 0 bases, with 4 bases spanning the gap. The CDR3 protein is CSVAASGANVLTF. The CDR3 DNA reads TGCAGCGTTGCTGCCTCTGGGGCCAACGTCCTGACTTTC. Full variable domain (outside the CDR3, taken from reference TRBV29-1 and TRBJ2-6): SAVISQKPSRDICQRGTSLTIQCQVDSQVTMMFWYRQQPGQSLTLIATANQGSEATYESGFVIDKFPISRPNLTFSTLTVSNMSPEDSSIYLCSVAASGANVLTFGAGSRLTVL.

The chain employs TRBV12-3 or TRBV12-4 and TRBJ2-3, with 10 nucleotides matching TRBD1. Unmatched junction bases numbered 14, after V lost 8 bases and J lost 6 bases. The CDR3 runs 16 residues. The CDR3 loop reads CASGRRQGAVGDTQYF. The CDR3 DNA reads TGTGCCAGCGGGCGTAGACAGGGGGCTGTCGGGGATACGCAGTATTTT.

The rearrangement uses TRBV28 and TRBJ1-6; 9 bases line up with TRBD1. The CDR3 totals 15 residues. With 7 bases clipped from V and 3 bases from J, the junction kept 4 bases outside the gene matches. Per germline, CDR1 MDHEN and CDR2 SYDVKM. CDR3 nucleotide sequence: TGTGCCAGCACCAAGGGACAGGGCTATAATTCACCCCTCCACTTT. It specifies CASTKGQGYNSPLHF.

This clonotype was recorded at least ten times. The chain links TRBV19 to TRBJ2-2; D possibly corresponds to TRBD1 (5 bases). V shed 7 bases and J shed 4 bases, with 16 bases lying between them. This CDR3 is built from 15 residues. CDR1 and CDR2 (germline): LNHDA, SQIVND (reference sequence). Here the CDR3 DNA reads TGTGCCAGTAAAGCCCTAGGGGTGACCACCGGGGAGCTGTTTTTT. Its protein product is CASKALGVTTGELFF.

This clonotype appeared many times. V usage is TRBV12-3 or TRBV12-4 and J usage is TRBJ1-5; maybe TRBD1 (5 bases). The CDR3 is 14 amino acids. Trimming cost V 5 bases and J 4 bases, with 12 bases left between them. In DNA form, the CDR3 reads TGTGCCAGCAGTGCGGGACGTATGAATCAGCCCCAGCATTTT. This codes for CASSAGRMNQPQHF.